Listed below are T cell receptor beta chains from one sample, sequenced in a study of blood T cells in healthy people across ages. TCRdb re-called the 5' RACE reads with MiXCR, one entry per CDR3 protein. The table lists 890,000 or so distinct CDR3 sequences, around 68% of them singletons. Sample: blood. The receptors were sampled from a man in his thirties or forties in good health. CDR3s include the opening cysteine and the closing phenylalanine or tryptophan. Each record gives: J gene, V gene, D gene, clone size, CDR3 protein, CDR3 DNA. The D gene is left open where the match is weak. The size of a clone is reported for some rows only, either as once, few or many, or as a class for expanded clones.

TRBJ2-1 TRBV28 NA few CASSLRDHSDNEQFF TGTGCCAGCAGTTTACGGGACCACTCCGACAATGAGCAGTTCTTC
TRBJ2-5 TRBV20-1 TRBD2 NA CSACSVAGAGETQYF TGCAGTGCTTGTTCTGTAGCGGGGGCCGGGGAGACCCAGTACTTC
TRBJ1-2 TRBV3-1 TRBD1 NA CASSQDSGGGYGYTF TGTGCCAGCAGCCAAGATTCAGGGGGCGGCTATGGCTACACCTTC
TRBJ2-5 TRBV7-9 TRBD1 few CASTPTGMETQYF TGTGCCAGCACCCCGACAGGGATGGAGACCCAGTACTTC
TRBJ2-7 TRBV5-6 NA NA CASSQWGAFSYEQYF TGTGCCAGCTCCCAATGGGGTGCGTTCTCCTACGAGCAGTACTTC
TRBJ1-1 TRBV5-1 NA NA CASRLRDRSHTEAFF TGCGCCAGCAGACTAAGAGACAGGTCTCACACTGAAGCTTTCTTT
TRBJ2-4 TRBV6-6 NA NA CASSSRGNGKNIQYF TGTGCCAGCAGTTCGCGGGGTAACGGCAAAAACATTCAGTACTTC
TRBJ2-5 TRBV5-1 NA NA CASSRQELQETQYF TGCGCCAGCAGTCGACAGGAGCTCCAAGAGACCCAGTACTTC
TRBJ2-6 TRBV20-1 NA few CSARTRTTGANVLTF TGCAGTGCTAGAACCAGGACCACTGGGGCCAACGTCCTGACTTTC
TRBJ1-2 TRBV20-1 NA NA CLPINYGYTF TGCCTTCCCATTAACTATGGCTACACCTTC
TRBJ2-7 TRBV6-2/TRBV6-3 TRBD2 NA CASTSREGLNYEQYF TGTGCCAGCACCTCTAGGGAGGGACTCAACTACGAGCAGTACTTC
TRBJ2-3 TRBV6-2/TRBV6-3 NA NA CASSYGARRDTQYF TGTGCCAGCAGTTACGGCGCCCGTCGAGATACGCAGTATTTT
TRBJ2-7 TRBV7-8 NA NA CASSLAGYRYNEQYF TGTGCCAGCAGCTTAGCGGGCTACAGATACAATGAGCAGTACTTC
TRBJ1-1 TRBV6-5 NA once CASSTGSITEAFF TGTGCCAGCAGCACCGGGTCAATCACTGAAGCTTTCTTT
TRBJ2-7 TRBV6-6 NA few CASTLGANSYEQYF TGTGCCAGCACCCTGGGGGCAAACTCCTACGAGCAGTACTTC
TRBJ2-7 TRBV12-3/TRBV12-4 NA NA CASSLYPSQPYEQYF TGTGCCAGCAGTTTGTACCCATCTCAGCCCTACGAGCAGTACTTC
TRBJ2-7 TRBV9 TRBD1 NA CASSVEGTGVLYEQYF TGTGCCAGCAGCGTAGAGGGGACAGGGGTTTTATACGAGCAGTACTTC
TRBJ2-1 TRBV4-1 NA NA CASRGGEETQFF TGCGCCAGCAGAGGGGGAGAAGAGACCCAGTTCTTC
TRBJ2-7 TRBV10-3 NA few CAIRDSTEQYF TGTGCCATCAGGGACAGTACCGAGCAGTACTTC
TRBJ2-7 TRBV2 TRBD2 NA CAGRQTSGGTYEQYF TGTGCCGGCAGACAGACTAGCGGGGGTACCTACGAGCAGTACTTC
TRBJ1-6 TRBV24-1 TRBD1 NA CATSEGGTGGNSPLHF TGTGCCACCAGTGAGGGCGGGACAGGGGGCAATTCACCCCTCCACTTT
TRBJ2-3 TRBV7-2 NA NA CATTRRGLGRADTQYF TGTGCCACCACCCGGAGGGGTCTGGGTCGGGCAGATACGCAGTATTTT
TRBJ2-6 TRBV27 NA NA CASKTRPAGANVLTF TGTGCCAGCAAAACAAGACCTGCTGGGGCCAACGTCCTGACTTTC
TRBJ2-1 TRBV27 NA few CASSYRGGTYNEQFF TGTGCCAGCAGTTATCGTGGGGGAACCTACAATGAGCAGTTCTTC
TRBJ1-2 TRBV4-3 NA NA CASSQDPKGNYGYTF TGCGCCAGCAGCCAAGATCCGAAGGGTAACTATGGCTACACCTTC
TRBJ2-1 TRBV25-1 TRBD2 NA CASSEYGAKRGYNEQFF TGTGCCAGCAGTGAATATGGGGCAAAGCGGGGCTACAATGAGCAGTTCTTC
TRBJ2-6 TRBV29-1 NA few CSVGLSGANVLTF TGCAGCGTCGGCCTTTCTGGGGCCAACGTCCTGACTTTC
TRBJ1-2 TRBV6-1 NA NA CASSELARDRGYTF TGTGCCAGCAGTGAACTAGCCAGGGATCGCGGCTACACCTTC
TRBJ2-6 TRBV12-3/TRBV12-4 NA few CAGSSSGANVLTF TGTGCCGGGTCCAGCTCTGGGGCCAACGTCCTGACTTTC
TRBJ2-5 TRBV4-1 NA few CASSQVQGGRETQYF TGCGCCAGCAGCCAAGTCCAAGGGGGTCGGGAGACCCAGTACTTC
TRBJ1-6 TRBV28 TRBD1 NA CASSSPPWTGGNSPLHF TGTGCCAGCAGTTCCCCCCCGTGGACAGGGGGTAATTCACCCCTCCACTTT
TRBJ2-7 TRBV7-2 NA NA CASSLLPYEQYF TGTGCCAGCAGCTTACTCCCTTACGAGCAGTACTTC
TRBJ2-1 TRBV20-1 NA few CSERTGYNEQFF TGCAGTGAGAGGACGGGTTACAATGAGCAGTTCTTC
TRBJ1-2 TRBV6-5 TRBD1 NA CASRETTGRNYGYTF TGTGCCAGCAGAGAGACGACAGGGAGGAACTATGGCTACACCTTC
TRBJ1-4 TRBV4-3 NA few CASSQENGRASKLFF TGCGCCAGCAGCCAAGAGAACGGGCGAGCGTCAAAACTGTTTTTT
TRBJ2-3 TRBV9 TRBD2 NA CASSVAPASGGRSADTQYF TGTGCCAGCAGCGTAGCTCCGGCTAGCGGGGGGAGGAGTGCAGATACGCAGTATTTT
TRBJ1-1 TRBV12-3/TRBV12-4 TRBD1 NA CASSPRTGRPGNTEAFF TGTGCCAGCAGTCCCAGGACAGGACGACCAGGGAACACTGAAGCTTTCTTT
TRBJ1-5 TRBV28 TRBD1 NA CASRAGTGLYQPQHF TGTGCCAGCAGAGCAGGGACAGGGCTTTACCAGCCCCAGCATTTT
TRBJ2-1 TRBV6-5 TRBD2 many CASALASGLNEQFF TGTGCCAGCGCCTTGGCTAGCGGTCTCAATGAGCAGTTCTTC
TRBJ1-2 TRBV6-5 NA NA CASSYHGGASNYGYTF TGTGCCAGCAGTTACCATGGCGGGGCCTCTAACTATGGCTACACCTTC
TRBJ2-1 TRBV29-1 NA few CSVGAPYNNEQFF TGCAGCGTTGGCGCGCCTTATAACAATGAGCAGTTCTTC
TRBJ2-1 TRBV3-1 TRBD2 NA CASSELGLAGAYEQFF TGTGCCAGCAGCGAACTGGGACTAGCGGGGGCCTACGAGCAGTTCTTC
TRBJ1-1 TRBV29-1 TRBD1 once CSVGQGGGAFF TGCAGCGTTGGACAGGGCGGGGGTGCTTTCTTT
TRBJ2-5 TRBV20-1 NA NA CSAQIYEQYF TGCAGTGCTCAGATTTATGAGCAGTACTTC
TRBJ2-3 TRBV2 NA once CASSEPASGLGRADTQYF TGTGCCAGCAGTGAACCCGCGTCCGGGTTGGGTCGGGCAGATACGCAGTATTTT
TRBJ2-3 TRBV4-3 TRBD2 few CASSSRGIVAGSGDTQYF TGCGCCAGCAGCTCAAGGGGTATAGTAGCGGGGTCGGGGGATACGCAGTATTTT
TRBJ1-1 TRBV10-3 TRBD1 NA CAIREGPDRGITEAFF TGTGCCATCAGGGAAGGACCGGACAGGGGCATCACTGAAGCTTTCTTT
TRBJ2-6 TRBV18 TRBD2 NA CASSPMGLATSGANVLTF TGTGCCAGCTCACCAATGGGACTAGCCACCTCTGGGGCCAACGTCCTGACTTTC
TRBJ2-4 TRBV7-2 TRBD1 NA CASNQGRGREQYF TGTGCCAGCAACCAGGGCAGGGGGCGAGAGCAGTACTTC
TRBJ1-2 TRBV29-1 TRBD1 once CSVRGGQGVDGYTF TGCAGCGTTCGAGGAGGACAGGGGGTAGATGGCTACACCTTC
TRBJ1-2 TRBV27 NA NA CASSPRPHLYYGYTF TGTGCCAGCAGTCCCCGCCCACACCTCTACTATGGCTACACCTTC
TRBJ2-7 TRBV20-1 NA NA CSVLGLRTVSYEQYF TGCAGTGTGTTAGGTCTTAGGACGGTCTCCTACGAGCAGTACTTC
TRBJ1-6 TRBV6-5 NA NA CASNPEAPNSPLHF TGTGCCAGCAACCCAGAGGCCCCGAATTCACCCCTCCACTTT
TRBJ2-1 TRBV4-3 NA few CASSQGGLVGGSYNEQFF TGCGCCAGCAGCCAAGGCGGGCTCGTGGGGGGATCCTACAATGAGCAGTTCTTC
TRBJ2-7 TRBV10-3 NA NA CAIRGDSYEQYF TGTGCCATCAGGGGGGATAGCTACGAGCAGTACTTC
TRBJ1-2 TRBV9 NA NA CASSVGGGEGYTF TGTGCCAGCAGCGTAGGCGGGGGGGAAGGCTACACCTTC
TRBJ2-7 TRBV6-2/TRBV6-3 TRBD2 many CASSYLAGASYEQYF TGTGCCAGCAGTTACCTAGCGGGGGCGTCCTACGAGCAGTACTTC
TRBJ1-5 TRBV9 TRBD1 NA CASSPSGGINQPQHF TGTGCCAGCAGCCCCTCAGGGGGCATAAATCAGCCCCAGCATTTT
TRBJ2-1 TRBV20-1 TRBD1 NA CSAPRGTGVNEQFF TGCAGTGCCCCCCGCGGGACAGGGGTGAATGAGCAGTTCTTC
TRBJ2-7 TRBV5-1 NA NA CASSVVEGDYEQYF TGCGCCAGCAGCGTGGTGGAAGGGGACTACGAGCAGTACTTC